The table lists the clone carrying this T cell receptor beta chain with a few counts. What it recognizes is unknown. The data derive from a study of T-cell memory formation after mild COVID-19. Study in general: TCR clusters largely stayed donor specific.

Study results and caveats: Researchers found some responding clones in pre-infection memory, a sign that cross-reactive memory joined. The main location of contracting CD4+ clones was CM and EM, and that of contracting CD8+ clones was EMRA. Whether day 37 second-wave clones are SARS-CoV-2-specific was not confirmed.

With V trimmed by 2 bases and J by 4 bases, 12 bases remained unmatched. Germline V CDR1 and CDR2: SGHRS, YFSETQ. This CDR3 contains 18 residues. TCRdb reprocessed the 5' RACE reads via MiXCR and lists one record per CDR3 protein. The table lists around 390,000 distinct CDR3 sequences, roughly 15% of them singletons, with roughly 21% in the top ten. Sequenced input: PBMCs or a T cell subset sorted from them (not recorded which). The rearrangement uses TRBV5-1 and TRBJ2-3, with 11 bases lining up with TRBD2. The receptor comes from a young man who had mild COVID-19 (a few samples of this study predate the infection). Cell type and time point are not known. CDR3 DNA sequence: TGCGCCAGCAGCTTCAGGGGGCCAGCTAGCGGGGGGCCAGATACGCAGTATTTT. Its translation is CASSFRGPASGGPDTQYF.